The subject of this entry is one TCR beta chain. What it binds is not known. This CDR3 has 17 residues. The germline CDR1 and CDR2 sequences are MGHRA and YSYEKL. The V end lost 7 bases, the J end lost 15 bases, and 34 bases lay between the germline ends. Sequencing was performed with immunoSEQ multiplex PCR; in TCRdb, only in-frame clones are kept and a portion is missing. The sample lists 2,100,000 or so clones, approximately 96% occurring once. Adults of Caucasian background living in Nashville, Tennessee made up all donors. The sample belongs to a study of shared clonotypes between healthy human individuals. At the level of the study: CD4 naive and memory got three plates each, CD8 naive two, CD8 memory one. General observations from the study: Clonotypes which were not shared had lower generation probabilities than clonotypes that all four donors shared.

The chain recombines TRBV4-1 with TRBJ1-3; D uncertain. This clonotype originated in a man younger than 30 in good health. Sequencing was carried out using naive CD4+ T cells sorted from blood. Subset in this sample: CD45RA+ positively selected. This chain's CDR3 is CASTHSTLGYTGRTPYF. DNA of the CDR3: TGCGCCAGCACCCACTCGACACTAGGGTACACTGGTCGTACACCATATTTT.